This T cell receptor beta chain was captured in a study of CD4 T cells in lung cancer (dated by TCRdb to 2018 to 2020). About the study as a whole: In the study, blood T cells of NSCLC patients were screened for responses to candidate mutation-encoded neoepitopes, and neoantigen-specific CD4+ T-cell clones and TCRs were isolated. Four patients undergoing curative-intent resections for stage I-III non-small cell lung cancer provided the tumor and non-adjacent lung tissue. The patients who underwent resection had lung adenocarcinoma or squamous cell carcinoma, were aged 60 to 69 when blood was donated, and were mostly former smokers. Before blood donation, patients had received treatments including platinum chemotherapy, and some received nivolumab or pembrolizumab. The frequency of neoantigen-specific clonotypes in tumor resections, non-adjacent lung and cultured T-cell products was followed using TCRB deep sequencing.

The protocol used for the library was the immunoSEQ multiplex PCR assay. Qiagen DNeasy or QIAamp micro DNA kits were used to isolate DNA, and the Adaptive Biotechnology human TCRB sequencing kit was used to sequence TCRB. An Illumina MiSeq was used to sequence the TCRB libraries. Concerning the study's data processing: The kit provider's software was used to analyze TCRB sequence data, and Fisher's exact test was used to test clonotype templates for tumor enrichment. The clones in this table, taken by TCRdb from immuneACCESS, are in-frame only. Not every clone is retained; where verified, under half of the shortfall comes from an unresolved V gene, and the cause of the rest is unknown. V and J calls and clone size are given by that table; D and trimming were obtained from the DNA. Here the sample has about 4,800 clones; 74% occur a single time. 15% to 20% of the sample comes from the top ten. The CDR3 starts with the cysteine, ends with the phenylalanine, and has 17 residues. The read is trimmed to its CDR3 DNA, 51 bases read in frame from base 1. Trimming accounts for 3 bases at V and 4 bases at J, while the number of junction bases matched to no gene is 10. Based on the germline V gene, the CDR1 and CDR2 sequences are MGHRA and YSYEKL.

Results and caveats for the whole study, not just this receptor: Some responses derived from blood might reflect in vitro priming of naive T cells or cross-reactivity instead of memory responses to the cancer.

Comment on this clone: Its antigen is currently not known. No qualities accompany the bases; no much larger clone lies one base away.

The source is a man aged 60 to 69 with non-small cell lung cancer. The sample was lung tumor tissue. The chain uses TRBV4-1 and TRBJ2-5, with TRBD1 identical over 11 junction bases. The DNA reads as follows: TGCGCCAGCAGCCAGGGGGGGACAGGGGGAGAGAGAGAGACCCAGTACTTC. Translation gives CASSQGGTGGERETQYF.